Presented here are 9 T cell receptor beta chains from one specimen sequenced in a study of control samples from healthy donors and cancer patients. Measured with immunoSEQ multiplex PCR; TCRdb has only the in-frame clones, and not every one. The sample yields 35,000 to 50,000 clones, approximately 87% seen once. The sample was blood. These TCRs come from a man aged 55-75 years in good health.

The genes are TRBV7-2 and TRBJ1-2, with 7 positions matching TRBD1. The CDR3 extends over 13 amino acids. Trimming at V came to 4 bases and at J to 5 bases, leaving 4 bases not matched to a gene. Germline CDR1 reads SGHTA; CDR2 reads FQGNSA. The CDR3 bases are TGTGCCAGCAGCTCTTCGACAGGGTATGGCTACACCTTC. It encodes CASSSSTGYGYTF. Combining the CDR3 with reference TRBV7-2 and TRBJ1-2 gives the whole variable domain GAGVSQSPSNKVTEKGKDVELRCDPISGHTALYWYRQSLGQGLEFLIYFQGNSAPDKSGLPSDRFSAERTGGSVSTLTIQRTQQEDSAVYLCASSSSTGYGYTFGSGTRLTVV.

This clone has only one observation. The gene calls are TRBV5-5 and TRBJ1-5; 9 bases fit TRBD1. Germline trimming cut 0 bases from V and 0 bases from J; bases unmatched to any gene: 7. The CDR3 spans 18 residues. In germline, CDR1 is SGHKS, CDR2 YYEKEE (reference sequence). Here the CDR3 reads CASSLVLTGGYSNQPQHF. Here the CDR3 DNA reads TGTGCCAGCAGCTTGGTCTTGACAGGGGGATATAGCAATCAGCCCCAGCATTTT.

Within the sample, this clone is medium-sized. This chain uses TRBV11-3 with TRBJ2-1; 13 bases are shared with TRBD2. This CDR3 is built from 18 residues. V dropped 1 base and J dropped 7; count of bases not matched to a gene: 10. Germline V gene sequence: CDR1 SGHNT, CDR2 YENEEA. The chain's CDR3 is CASSLGFGLAGVSNEQFF. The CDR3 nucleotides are TGTGCCAGCAGCTTAGGTTTCGGACTAGCGGGAGTTTCTAATGAGCAGTTCTTC.

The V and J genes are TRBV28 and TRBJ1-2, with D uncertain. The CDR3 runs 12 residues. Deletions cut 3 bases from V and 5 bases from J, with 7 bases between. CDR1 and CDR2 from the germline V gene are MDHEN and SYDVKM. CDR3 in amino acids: CASSLPPYGYTF. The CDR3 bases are TGTGCCAGCAGTTTGCCCCCTTATGGCTACACCTTC.

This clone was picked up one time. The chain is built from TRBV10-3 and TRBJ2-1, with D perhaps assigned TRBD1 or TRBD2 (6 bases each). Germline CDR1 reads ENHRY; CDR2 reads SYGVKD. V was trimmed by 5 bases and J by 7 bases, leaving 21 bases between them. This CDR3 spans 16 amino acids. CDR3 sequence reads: CAISTGSGGPNNEQFF. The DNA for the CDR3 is TGTGCCATCAGTACAGGGTCAGGAGGGCCGAATAATGAGCAGTTCTTC.

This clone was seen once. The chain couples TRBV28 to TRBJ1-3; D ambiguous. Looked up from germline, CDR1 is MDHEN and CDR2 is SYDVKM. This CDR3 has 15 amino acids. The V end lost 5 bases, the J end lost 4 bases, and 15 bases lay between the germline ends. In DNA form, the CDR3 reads TGTGCCAGCAGTATTCCACGGGCGCAAGGAAACACCATATATTTT. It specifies CASSIPRAQGNTIYF.

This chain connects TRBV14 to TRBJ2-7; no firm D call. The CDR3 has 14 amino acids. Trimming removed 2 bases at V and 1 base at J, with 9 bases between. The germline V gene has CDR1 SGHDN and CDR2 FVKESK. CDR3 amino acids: CASSQRSSSYEQYF. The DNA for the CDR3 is TGTGCCAGCAGCCAACGATCATCTTCCTACGAGCAGTACTTC.

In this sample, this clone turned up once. CDR3: CATSRAGRPKPQETQYF. The CDR3 DNA reads as TGTGCCACCAGCAGAGCAGGGCGCCCCAAACCCCAAGAGACCCAGTACTTC. The chain recombines TRBV15 with TRBJ2-5; tentatively, D is TRBD1 (5 bases). The CDR3 spans 17 residues. Trimming left V 1 base short and J 1 base short, with 16 bases between. Looked up from germline, CDR1 is LNHNV and CDR2 is YYDKDF (reference sequence).

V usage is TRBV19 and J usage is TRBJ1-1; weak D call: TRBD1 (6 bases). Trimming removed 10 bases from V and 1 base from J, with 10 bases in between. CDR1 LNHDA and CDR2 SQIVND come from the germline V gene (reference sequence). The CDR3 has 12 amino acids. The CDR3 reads CATKDRNTEAFF. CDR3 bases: TGTGCCACCAAGGACAGGAACACTGAAGCTTTCTTT.